This T cell receptor (beta chain) was recovered during a study of molecular identifiers for immune sequencing clone quantification. Across the study: In replicates, the authors split RNA from approximately 20,000 or 100,000 naive CD8 cells five ways and sequenced four.

Points from the study as a whole: Whereas naive cells kept under 1% of molecules in clones above 20 RNA copies, such clones held over 97% in effectors.

Germline V gene data show CDR1 as LNHDA and CDR2 as SQIVND (reference sequence). Trimming pared 5 bases from V and 2 bases from J, leaving 10 bases between. The length of the CDR3 is 14 residues. Details on this clonotype: Its antigen remains unidentified.

One entry per CDR3 protein results from TCRdb running MiXCR on the PCR reads. The sample yields fewer than 45,000 distinct CDR3 sequences, 15% to 20% seen once. Naive CD8 T cells, phenotype CD8+CD4-CCR7+CD45RA+, were sorted. Sequenced material: naive CD8+ T cells from blood, with Jurkat cell RNA spiked in. Indicated subset: FACS-sorted CD8+CD4-CCR7+CD45RA+ naive T cells. This chain joins TRBV19 and TRBJ2-1; D tentatively reads TRBD1 or TRBD2 (5 bases each). This receptor was identified in a human donor in good health. Some libraries in this study had Jurkat cell RNA spiked in. The CDR3 DNA sequence: TGTGCCAGTAGTCAAGGGACGGCCTACAATGAGCAGTTCTTC. Amino acid sequence: CASSQGTAYNEQFF.